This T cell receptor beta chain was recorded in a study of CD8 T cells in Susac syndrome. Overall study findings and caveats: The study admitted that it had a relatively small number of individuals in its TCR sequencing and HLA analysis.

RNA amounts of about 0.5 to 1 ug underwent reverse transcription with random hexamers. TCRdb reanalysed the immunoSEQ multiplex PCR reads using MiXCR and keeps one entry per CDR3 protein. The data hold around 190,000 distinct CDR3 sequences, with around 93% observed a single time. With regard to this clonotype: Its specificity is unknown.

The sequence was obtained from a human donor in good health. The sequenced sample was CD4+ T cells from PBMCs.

The CDR3 is CASSRENQPQHF. DNA for the CDR3: TGTGCCAGTTCCAGGGAGAATCAGCCCCAGCATTTT. The genes are TRBV12-3 or TRBV12-4 and TRBJ1-5; D is possibly TRBD1 (5 bases). The CDR3 has 12 amino acids. V was clipped by 9 bases and J by 4 bases, with 10 bases between them.